This T cell receptor beta chain appears in the sequencing data of a study of OX40 agonist ivuxolimab in advanced cancers. Assay used: immunoSEQ multiplex PCR; TCRdb lists only in-frame clones, some missing. The table lists roughly 80,000 clones, approximately 83% of them singletons. The length of the CDR3 is 16 residues. Trimming cost V 0 bases and J 0 bases, with 12 bases left between them. Germline V gene sequence: CDR1 LNHNV, CDR2 YYDKDF (reference sequence). This TCR came from an adult with an advanced solid tumor such as melanoma, head and neck, liver or kidney cancer. The sample in question was CD4+ or CD8+ T cells sorted from blood, obtained in a trial of the OX40 agonist ivuxolimab. The chain is built from TRBV15 and TRBJ2-7; D is unresolved. The CDR3, as DNA: TGTGCCACCAGCAGAGACCCACCGTCCGTCTCCTACGAGCAGTACTTC. Its protein product is CATSRDPPSVSYEQYF.